The following is a T cell receptor beta chain sequence with its context. Its specificity is unknown. These data belong to a study of T cell repertoires in cytomegalovirus infection. Study background: Recently identified HLA-C-restricted CMV epitopes were used, and well-studied HLA-B-restricted CMV epitopes were used as well. Through public TCR beta signatures, both CMV infection and matching HLA type were indicated.

Study-wide results and limits: CMV-specific TCR beta clonotypes restricted by HLA-C dominated the ex vivo response.

TCRdb independently ran MiXCR on the reads; one entry per CDR3 protein. Of approximately 1,000,000 distinct CDR3 sequences listed, approximately 33% are singletons. The sequencing here drew on cultured CD8+ T cells from PBMCs, taken from culture after CMV antigen stimulation. The clonotype comes from a human donor in good health (CMV status not recorded). Some clones in this sample may be carry-over from other donors' samples.

CDR3 protein: CASSETRSASNEKLFF. The CDR3 DNA reads TGTGCCAGCAGTGAAACTCGGTCAGCAAGTAATGAAAAACTGTTTTTT. The chain carries TRBV6-1 and TRBJ1-4; D gene ambiguous. CDR3 length equals 16 residues. V dropped 2 bases and J dropped 4 bases, with 14 bases sitting between them. CDR1 is MNHNS, CDR2 SASEGT, per germline.